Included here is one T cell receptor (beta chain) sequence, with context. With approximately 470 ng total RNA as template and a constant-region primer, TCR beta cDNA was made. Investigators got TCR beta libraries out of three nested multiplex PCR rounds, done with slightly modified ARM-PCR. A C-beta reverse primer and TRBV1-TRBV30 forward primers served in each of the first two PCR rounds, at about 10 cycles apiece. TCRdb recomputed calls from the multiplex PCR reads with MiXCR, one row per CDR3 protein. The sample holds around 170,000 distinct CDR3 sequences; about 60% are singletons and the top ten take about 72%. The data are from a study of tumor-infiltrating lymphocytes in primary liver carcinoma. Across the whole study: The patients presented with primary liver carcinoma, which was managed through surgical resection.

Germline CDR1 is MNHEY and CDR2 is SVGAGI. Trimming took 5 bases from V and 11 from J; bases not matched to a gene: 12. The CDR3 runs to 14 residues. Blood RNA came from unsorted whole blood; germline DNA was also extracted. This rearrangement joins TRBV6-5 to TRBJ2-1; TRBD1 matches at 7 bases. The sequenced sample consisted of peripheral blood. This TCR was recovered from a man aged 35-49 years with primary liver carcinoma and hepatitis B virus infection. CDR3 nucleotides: TGTGCCAGCAGTCCCCCCGGGACAGTGACGAAGCAGTTCTTC. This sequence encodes CASSPPGTVTKQFF.